These 20 T cell receptor beta chains originate from one sample sequenced in a study of shared clonotypes between healthy human individuals (dated by TCRdb to about 2020). The library was produced with the immunoSEQ multiplex PCR assay. Sourced from immuneACCESS, this table was stored by TCRdb with only in-frame sequences that have V and J called. A share of the clones is absent; for the studies checked, an unresolved V gene accounts for under half, and the remainder has no known explanation. Present in this sample are 650,000 to 700,000 clones, roughly 91% of which were seen just once. In total, the top ten clones hold around a third of the sample. Sequencing used memory CD8+ T cells from PBMCs. This specimen's cell subset or site label, interpreted: CD45RO+ cells pooled with CCR7-negative TemRA cells. The receptors here all came from a man between 18 and 35 years old in good health. Some clones in this sample may be carry-over from other donors' samples.

V is TRBV7-9 and J is TRBJ2-7; D may match TRBD1 or TRBD2 (5 bases each). Germline assignment: CDR1 SEHNR and CDR2 FQNEAQ (reference sequence). V shed 5 bases and J shed 3 bases, with 14 bases lying between them. The CDR3 has 14 amino acids. Here the CDR3 DNA reads TGTGCCAGCAGCCCCCCAGAGAGGGGCTACGAGCAGTACTTC. It yields the protein CASSPPERGYEQYF. The full variable domain, in which reference TRBV7-9 and TRBJ2-7 provide the parts outside the CDR3, is DTGVSQNPRHKITKRGQNVTFRCDPISEHNRLYWYRQTLGQGPEFLTYFQNEAQLEKSRLLSDRFSAERPKGSFSTLEIQRTEQGDSAMYLCASSPPERGYEQYFGPGTRLTVT.

The V gene is TRBV18, the J gene TRBJ2-7; no reliable D call. This CDR3 is built from 14 residues. The V end was cut by 0 bases, the J end by 0 bases, with 6 bases between. The germline V gene encodes CDR1 KGHSH and CDR2 LQKENI. The CDR3 spells CASSPPTSSYEQYF. Here the CDR3 DNA reads TGTGCCAGCTCACCACCGACCAGCTCCTACGAGCAGTACTTC.

In DNA form, the CDR3 reads TGTGCCAGCAGCTACGGACAGAAGGGGGAGACCCAGTACTTC. Translated: CASSYGQKGETQYF. The V and J genes are TRBV2 and TRBJ2-5, with D possibly being TRBD1 (6 bases). The CDR3 sequence is 14 residues long. Per the germline V gene, CDR1 is SNHLY and CDR2 is FYNNEI. V shed 6 bases and J shed 5 bases, with 16 bases lying between them.

The CDR3 nucleotides read TGTGCCAGCAGTCCCCCAGGACAGGAAACTTATGGCTACACCTTC. This translates into CASSPPGQETYGYTF. The chain employs TRBV7-9 and TRBJ1-2; 7 bases map to TRBD1. V lost 6 bases, J lost 5 bases, and 12 bases stayed unmatched. CDR1 and CDR2 (germline): SEHNR, FQNEAQ (reference sequence). CDR3 length: 15 amino acids.

The chain has TRBV5-1 and TRBJ1-2; possible D gene TRBD1, 5 bases. Looked up from germline, CDR1 is SGHRS and CDR2 is YFSETQ. CDR3 length: 16 amino acids. The ends were cut back, 0 bases at V and 4 bases at J, with 16 bases in the middle. The CDR3: CASSLADPDTGYGYTF. The CDR3 region has the DNA TGCGCCAGCAGCTTGGCCGACCCGGACACGGGCTATGGCTACACCTTC.

The chain has TRBV7-9 and TRBJ1-3, with D unclear. V was trimmed by 5 bases and J by 0 bases, leaving 17 bases between them. The CDR3 spans 17 residues. CDR1 is SEHNR and CDR2 is FQNEAQ in the germline V gene (reference sequence). The CDR3 coding sequence is TGTGCCAGCAGCGAAAGAGTCAGACTTAGCTCTGGAAACACCATATATTTT. Protein sequence: CASSERVRLSSGNTIYF.

The chain carries TRBV14 and TRBJ2-7; possibly TRBD1 for D (5 bases). The CDR3 is 14 amino acids. Germline CDR1 reads SGHDN; CDR2 reads FVKESK. Trimming took off 1 base at V and 5 bases at J, with 12 bases between the two ends. CDR3 in amino acids: CASSQADTGHEQYF. CDR3 DNA sequence: TGTGCCAGCAGCCAAGCCGACACAGGTCACGAGCAGTACTTC.

The V call is TRBV5-4, the J call TRBJ2-6; 14 bases fit TRBD2. The CDR3 has 20 amino acids. Germline V lookup: CDR1 SGHNT, CDR2 YYREEE (reference sequence). The V gene end was trimmed by 4 bases and the J gene end by 0 bases; junction bases not matched to a gene: 9. This CDR3 reads CASSRGLAGAIRSGANVLTF. The CDR3, as DNA: TGTGCCAGCAGCCGGGGACTAGCGGGAGCAATACGCTCTGGGGCCAACGTCCTGACTTTC.

V gene TRBV27 combines with J gene TRBJ2-1; 8 bases are shared with TRBD2. This CDR3 spans 15 amino acids. V was pared by 3 bases and J by 12 bases, with 13 bases of the junction left unmatched. CDR1 is MNHEY, CDR2 SMNVEV, per germline (reference sequence). Written as DNA, the CDR3 is TGTGCCAGCAGTTTGAGGGTAGCGGGACCCGCCGGGCAGTTCTTC. Residues: CASSLRVAGPAGQFF.

The chain uses TRBV9 and TRBJ1-1; weak D call: TRBD1 (5 bases). The CDR3 length is 15 residues. Germline CDR1 SGDLS, CDR2 YYNGEE. Trimming took off 0 bases at V and 1 base at J, with 10 bases between the two ends. Here the CDR3 reads CASSVVGPTNTEAFF. CDR3 in DNA: TGTGCCAGCAGCGTAGTGGGGCCGACGAACACTGAAGCTTTCTTT.

This clone was observed once. CDR3 protein: CASRPRVHEQFF. In DNA form, the CDR3 reads TGTGCCAGCAGGCCCAGGGTTCATGAGCAGTTCTTC. The V call is TRBV2, the J call TRBJ2-1; D is perhaps TRBD1 (5 bases). Germline CDR1 reads SNHLY; CDR2 reads FYNNEI. This CDR3 is 12 amino acids long. V was cut by 6 bases and J by 8 bases, with 11 bases left in between.

This chain joins TRBV11-2 and TRBJ2-5; D perhaps matches TRBD1 (5 bases). CDR1 and CDR2 (germline): SGHAT, FQNNGV. This CDR3 comprises 14 residues. V lost 7 bases and J 2 bases, leaving 14 bases between the germline ends. In DNA, the CDR3 is TGTGCCAGCAACCCCCGCACAGGTCAAGAGACCCAGTACTTC. This translates into CASNPRTGQETQYF. The variable domain in full, completed from reference TRBV11-2 and TRBJ2-5, reads EAGVAQSPRYKIIEKRQSVAFWCNPISGHATLYWYQQILGQGPKLLIQFQNNGVVDDSQLPKDRFSAERLKGVDSTLKIQPAKLEDSAVYLCASNPRTGQETQYFGPGTRLLVL.

The chain employs TRBV6-1 and TRBJ2-1; either TRBD1 or TRBD2 may supply D (6 bases each). The CDR3 runs 15 residues. Germline-derived CDR1 and CDR2 are MNHNS and SASEGT. Deletions cut 2 bases from V and 7 bases from J, with 15 bases between. CDR3 residues: CASSELRGVGNEQFF. The CDR3 region has the DNA TGTGCCAGCAGTGAACTAAGGGGGGTAGGGAATGAGCAGTTCTTC.

J is TRBJ1-1 and V is TRBV5-1; a possible D gene is TRBD1 (5 bases). CDR1 and CDR2 from the germline V gene are SGHRS and YFSETQ. Deletions cut 5 bases from V and 4 bases from J, with 15 bases between. CDR3 length: 14 residues. The CDR3 reads CASRTSGGSTEAFF. The CDR3 DNA sequence: TGCGCCAGCAGAACATCGGGGGGTTCCACTGAAGCTTTCTTT. The variable domain in full, completed from reference TRBV5-1 and TRBJ1-1, reads KAGVTQTPRYLIKTRGQQVTLSCSPISGHRSVSWYQQTPGQGLQFLFEYFSETQRNKGNFPGRFSGRQFSNSRSEMNVSTLELGDSALYLCASRTSGGSTEAFFGQGTRLTVV.

J is TRBJ2-7 and V is TRBV7-3; D is possibly TRBD1 or TRBD2 (6 bases each). Germline V gene lookup returns CDR1 SGHTA and CDR2 FQGTGA. The CDR3 totals 15 residues. Trimming took off 4 bases at V and 1 base at J, with 14 bases between the two ends. Here the CDR3 DNA reads TGTGCCAGCAGCTCGGGGGCAGGGAGGTCCTACGAGCAGTACTTC. It translates to CASSSGAGRSYEQYF. The entire variable domain, with the rest obtained from reference TRBV7-3 and TRBJ2-7, is as follows: GAGVSQTPSNKVTEKGKYVELRCDPISGHTALYWYRQSLGQGPEFLIYFQGTGAADDSGLPNDRFFAVRPEGSVSTLKIQRTERGDSAVYLCASSSGAGRSYEQYFGPGTRLTVT.

This rearrangement joins TRBV10-3 to TRBJ2-1; tentatively, D is TRBD1 (6 bases). With 3 bases removed from V and 5 bases from J, the gap between germline ends came to 14 bases. This CDR3 is 15 amino acids long. The V gene's germline CDR1 is ENHRY and CDR2 SYGVKD. CDR3 protein: CAISEGWGPNNEQFF. For the CDR3, the DNA is TGTGCCATCAGTGAAGGGTGGGGGCCGAACAATGAGCAGTTCTTC.

The rearrangement links TRBV18 to TRBJ2-1, with D possibly TRBD1 on 6 matching bases. The CDR3 spans 18 residues. From germline, CDR1 is KGHSH and CDR2 LQKENI. Trimming removed 0 bases at V and 2 bases at J, with 17 bases between. CDR3 region: CASSPPVLRGSTYNEQFF. The CDR3 region has the DNA TGTGCCAGCTCACCACCCGTTCTAAGGGGGAGCACCTACAATGAGCAGTTCTTC.

This chain joins TRBV5-6 and TRBJ2-1; 10 bases align to TRBD2. The CDR3 has 16 amino acids. Germline lookup yields CDR1 SGHDT and CDR2 YYEEEE. V lost 1 base, J lost 1 base, and 2 bases stayed unmatched. The CDR3 DNA follows: TGTGCCAGCAGCTTGAGAGCGGGAGGGTCCTACAATGAGCAGTTCTTC. Translated: CASSLRAGGSYNEQFF.

This chain joins TRBV5-1 and TRBJ2-1, with 8 bases aligning to TRBD2. The CDR3 covers 16 residues. Germline-derived CDR1 and CDR2 are SGHRS and YFSETQ. Trimming at V came to 1 base and at J to 7 bases, leaving 10 bases not matched to a gene. This chain's CDR3 is CASSLSGREGRNEQFF. The CDR3 DNA reads TGCGCCAGCAGCTTGTCGGGTCGGGAGGGCCGGAATGAGCAGTTCTTC.

The genes are TRBV9 and TRBJ2-7; no clear D. Trimming stripped 4 bases from V and 6 bases from J, with 14 bases between. Looked up from germline, CDR1 is SGDLS and CDR2 is YYNGEE. The CDR3 runs to 13 residues. The DNA of the CDR3 is TGTGCCAGCAGCCCCCAATGGGGATCCGAGCAGTACTTC. Translation gives CASSPQWGSEQYF.